These T cell receptor beta chains were read from a single sample in a study of T cells in Graves' hyperthyroidism and ophthalmopathy. Each CDR3 protein gets one entry after TCRdb re-called the multiplex PCR reads with MiXCR. The table lists hundreds of thousands of distinct CDR3 sequences, approximately 20% of them singletons. The sample was blood. The receptor source for this set is a woman between 18 and 30 years old with Graves' hyperthyroidism. CDR3s include the opening cysteine and the closing phenylalanine or tryptophan. The D gene is left open where the match is weak. The size field is filled for only some rows; it gives once, few, many or a size class.

>few|TRBJ2-5|TRBD1|TRBV5-1
CASSSGQGAATQYF
TGCGCCAGCAGCTCCGGACAGGGGGCCGCGACCCAGTACTTC
>many|TRBJ1-6|TRBD1|TRBV6-1
CASRLPGQGNSPLHF
TGTGCCAGCAGACTTCCGGGACAGGGTAATTCACCCCTCCACTTT
>many|TRBJ1-2|TRBD1|TRBV6-1
CASRRDSFYGYTF
TGTGCCAGCAGAAGGGACAGCTTCTATGGCTACACCTTC
>many|TRBJ2-7|NA|TRBV7-3
CASSLQGNAPSYEQYF
TGTGCCAGCAGCTTGCAGGGAAACGCACCGTCCTACGAGCAGTACTTC
>many|TRBJ1-1|NA|TRBV28
CASSFQLPRRSEAFF
TGTGCCAGCAGTTTCCAACTTCCCCGCCGGAGTGAAGCTTTCTTT
>many|TRBJ1-2|NA|TRBV20-1
CSARDPTGGFRGYTF
TGCAGTGCTAGAGATCCTACCGGGGGTTTCCGTGGCTACACCTTC
>NA|TRBJ2-5|NA|TRBV5-4
CASSFHFEYSLRTQETQYF
TGTGCCAGCAGTTTTCATTTTGAGTATTCCCTCAGGACCCAAGAGACCCAGTACTTC
>many|TRBJ2-2|NA|TRBV11-2
CASSHLEPHVTGELFF
TGTGCCAGCAGTCATCTCGAACCGCATGTCACCGGGGAGCTGTTTTTT
>NA|TRBJ1-3|NA|TRBV13
CASSFGLQGPRNTIYF
TGTGCCAGCAGCTTTGGGCTCCAAGGCCCGAGGAACACCATATATTTT
>few|TRBJ1-1|NA|TRBV6-2/TRBV6-3
CASSYLQLNTEAFF
TGTGCCAGCAGTTACTTACAGTTGAACACTGAAGCTTTCTTT
>NA|TRBJ2-6|NA|TRBV6-1
CASTERSSGANVLTF
TGTGCCAGCACCGAAAGATCCTCTGGGGCCAACGTCCTGACTTTC
>NA|TRBJ1-1|NA|TRBV20-1
CSARGPLRGIEAFF
TGCAGTGCTAGAGGCCCCCTCAGGGGTATTGAAGCTTTCTTT
>NA|TRBJ2-3|TRBD2|TRBV6-2/TRBV6-3
CASSYSPSGGRGDTQYF
TGTGCCAGCAGTTACTCGCCTAGCGGGGGACGAGGGGATACGCAGTATTTT
>many|TRBJ1-2|TRBD1|TRBV12-3/TRBV12-4
CASSRGGGYTF
TGTGCCAGCAGCCGAGGGGGCGGCTACACCTTC
>few|TRBJ2-7|TRBD2|TRBV19
CASSSTSGYSYEQYF
TGTGCCAGTAGTTCAACTAGCGGGTATTCCTACGAGCAGTACTTC
>NA|TRBJ1-2|NA|TRBV7-3
CASSLIEGGGYTF
TGTGCCAGCAGCTTAATCGAGGGGGGTGGCTACACCTTC
>few|TRBJ1-2|NA|TRBV6-5
CASSNLWTVNYGYTF
TGTGCCAGCAGTAACCTATGGACCGTCAACTATGGCTACACCTTC
>many|TRBJ1-1|NA|TRBV5-1
CASSLAPGRNTEAFF
TGCGCCAGCAGCTTGGCCCCGGGGAGGAACACTGAAGCTTTCTTT
>many|TRBJ1-1|NA|TRBV28
CASIPRGARSEAFF
TGTGCCAGCATCCCTCGGGGGGCGAGATCTGAAGCTTTCTTT
>NA|TRBJ2-5|NA|TRBV9
CASSSRSSVETQYF
TGTGCCAGCAGCTCTAGGTCCTCCGTCGAGACCCAGTACTTC
>NA|TRBJ2-7|NA|TRBV5-1
CASSLGGQAEQYF
TGCGCCAGCAGCTTGGGTGGTCAGGCCGAGCAGTACTTC
>few|TRBJ2-7|TRBD1|TRBV9
CASSVGDRAFEQYF
TGTGCCAGCAGCGTAGGGGACAGGGCCTTCGAGCAGTACTTC
>many|TRBJ2-7|TRBD2|TRBV28
CASSPSGRAYEQYF
TGTGCCAGCAGCCCCTCAGGGAGGGCCTACGAGCAGTACTTC
>many|TRBJ2-7|TRBD1|TRBV6-5
CASSYSYRGLNYEQYF
TGTGCCAGCAGTTACTCCTACAGGGGGCTTAACTACGAGCAGTACTTC
>many|TRBJ1-2|NA|TRBV29-1
CSVDRDYGYTF
TGCAGCGTTGACAGGGACTATGGCTACACCTTC
>NA|TRBJ2-2|NA|TRBV7-9
CASSSINTGELFF
TGTGCCAGCAGCTCGATTAACACCGGGGAGCTGTTTTTT
>NA|TRBJ2-7|NA|TRBV5-1
CARTNGLGGTLSYEQYF
TGCGCCAGAACAAACGGCCTGGGAGGAACCCTCTCTTACGAGCAGTACTTC
>many|TRBJ1-5|NA|TRBV4-1
CASSQVDNQPQHF
TGCGCCAGCAGCCAGGTAGACAATCAGCCCCAGCATTTT
>NA|TRBJ2-3|NA|TRBV3-1
CASSIAVDTQYF
TGTGCCAGCAGCATAGCGGTAGATACGCAGTATTTT
>NA|TRBJ1-1|NA|TRBV24-1
CATSGGDGYTEAFF
TGTGCCACCAGTGGCGGGGACGGGTACACTGAAGCTTTCTTT
>many|TRBJ1-6|TRBD1|TRBV12-3/TRBV12-4
CASSPGQGGSPLHF
TGTGCCAGCAGCCCCGGACAGGGCGGTTCACCCCTCCACTTT
>many|TRBJ2-5|TRBD2|TRBV5-1
CASSSERGGETQYF
TGCGCCAGCAGCTCGGAGCGGGGGGGAGAGACCCAGTACTTC
>NA|TRBJ2-6|NA|TRBV30
CACETGPNSGANVLTF
TGTGCCTGCGAAACGGGACCGAACTCTGGGGCCAACGTCCTGACTTTC
>many|TRBJ1-5|NA|TRBV12-3/TRBV12-4
CASSSEDTGDQPQHF
TGTGCCAGCAGTTCTGAGGACACGGGTGATCAGCCCCAGCATTTT
>many|TRBJ2-7|TRBD1|TRBV2
CASGTGTYEQYF
TGTGCCAGCGGGACAGGGACCTACGAGCAGTACTTC
>many|TRBJ2-7|TRBD1|TRBV20-1
CSARPSPGQYYEQYF
TGCAGTGCTAGACCATCTCCGGGACAGTACTACGAGCAGTACTTC
>many|TRBJ1-1|NA|TRBV6-5
CASSYRQVGNTEAFF
TGTGCCAGCAGTTACAGACAGGTAGGGAACACTGAAGCTTTCTTT
>many|TRBJ1-1|NA|TRBV3-1
CASTHGFTEAFF
TGTGCCAGCACCCACGGGTTCACTGAAGCTTTCTTT
>many|TRBJ1-1|NA|TRBV7-7
CASSLVLGRRNTEAFF
TGTGCTAGCAGCTTAGTTTTGGGGCGAAGGAACACTGAAGCTTTCTTT
>NA|TRBJ2-2|NA|TRBV6-1
CASTRDGESTGELFF
TGTGCCAGCACCAGGGACGGCGAAAGCACCGGGGAGCTGTTTTTT
>NA|TRBJ2-5|NA|TRBV5-1
CASSPKNRRQETQYF
TGCGCCAGCAGCCCTAAAAACCGACGCCAAGAGACCCAGTACTTC
>NA|TRBJ2-5|NA|TRBV6-2/TRBV6-3
CASHGGRETQYF
TGTGCCAGTCACGGGGGGCGCGAGACCCAGTACTTC